The 2 T cell receptor beta chains listed next were all sequenced from one sample in a study of T cell repertoires in cytomegalovirus infection. TCRdb reprocessed the reads with MiXCR, giving one entry per CDR3 protein. Counted here are hundreds of thousands of distinct CDR3 sequences, less than 25% occurring once; the ten biggest clones make up 8%. Material: CD8+ T cells from PBMCs. The receptors stem from a human donor in good health (CMV status not recorded). Some clones in this sample may be carry-over from other donors' samples.

This clonotype was found many times. The chain links TRBV12-3 or TRBV12-4 to TRBJ1-3; the D is unclear. V gave up 5 bases and J gave up 4 bases, with 6 bases separating them. The CDR3 length is 12 residues. This CDR3 is CASSPQGNTIYF. Here the CDR3 DNA reads TGTGCCAGCAGTCCACAGGGAAACACCATATATTTT.

With respect to this clonotype: A much bigger clone sits one base away, suggesting this may be a read error. CDR3 sequence: CANIRTGGNQPQHF. The CDR3 region has the DNA TGTGCCAACATTCGGACAGGGGGAAATCAGCCCCAGCATTTT. This rearrangement joins TRBV28 to TRBJ1-5, with 10 bases aligning to TRBD1. The germline gives CDR1 MDHEN, CDR2 SYDVKM. J lost 4 bases, V lost 10 bases, and 7 bases had no gene match. The CDR3 totals 14 residues.